What follows is one TCR beta chain and its context. The germline V gene has CDR1 LGHNT and CDR2 FRNRAP. The V end lost 3 bases, the J end lost 2 bases, and 5 bases lay between the germline ends. This CDR3 contains 13 residues. The data stem from a study of blood T cell repertoires in COVID-19. Study-level background: Acute and convalescent COVID-19 samples came from the United States, Italy and Spain. PBMCs, B-cell-depleted T cells, or T cells were the source of the cDNA or gDNA that made up the material.

In the study's own analysis: From reference gene primer amplification, estimates of nucleated cell counts were derived. Profiled with immunoSEQ multiplex PCR; TCRdb holds only in-frame clones, not every one. V and J calls plus clone size are reproduced from that table; the DNA served to infer D and trimming. The profile shows roughly 70,000 clones, around four fifths of them singletons. The sequenced sample consisted of peripheral blood. This receptor was obtained from a man in his 60s with acute or convalescent COVID-19. The chain links TRBV12-5 to TRBJ1-5; D might be TRBD1 (5 bases). The CDR3 DNA reads as TGTGCTAGTGGTTTACAGGGCAATCAGCCCCAGCATTTT. Translated, it gives CASGLQGNQPQHF. Together with reference TRBV12-5 and TRBJ1-5, the CDR3 gives the full variable domain: DARVTQTPRHKVTEMGQEVTMRCQPILGHNTVFWYRQTMMQGLELLAYFRNRAPLDDSGMPKDRFSAEMPDATLATLKIQPSEPRDSAVYFCASGLQGNQPQHFGDGTRLSIL.